What follows are 15 T cell receptor beta chains derived from one specimen sequenced in a study of control samples from healthy donors and cancer patients. The repertoire was sequenced with immunoSEQ multiplex PCR; TCRdb's copy has only in-frame clones and lacks some. The sample has approximately 97,000 clones, 85% seen once. Input material: blood. All receptors derive from a man under 40 in good health.

The gene calls are TRBV7-9 and TRBJ2-1; 7 bases are a match to TRBD2. The germline CDR1 and CDR2 sequences are SEHNR and FQNEAQ (reference sequence). This CDR3 has 15 amino acids. The J segment lost 5 bases and the V segment lost 2 bases, leaving 6 bases of the junction unmatched. The DNA for the CDR3 is TGTGCCAGCAGCTTAAGTAACGGGGGGAACAATGAGCAGTTCTTC. Amino acid sequence: CASSLSNGGNNEQFF.

The chain links TRBV5-1 to TRBJ1-1; the D gene is possibly TRBD1 (5 bases). V lost 0 bases and J 5 bases, leaving 11 bases between the germline ends. The CDR3 covers 14 residues. Looked up from germline, CDR1 is SGHRS and CDR2 is YFSETQ. The CDR3 spells CASSLVGGGTEAFF. The DNA for the CDR3 is TGCGCCAGCAGCTTGGTTGGGGGAGGAACTGAAGCTTTCTTT.

The chain carries TRBV7-8 and TRBJ1-1, with 7 bases aligning to TRBD1. The ends lost 1 base at V and 4 bases at J; junction bases unmatched: 12. Germline V gives CDR1 SGHVS, CDR2 FQNEAQ. The CDR3 has 17 amino acids. The CDR3 DNA follows: TGTGCCAGCAGCTTAGGACAGGGACGGTGGTTGGGCACTGAAGCTTTCTTT. Its translation: CASSLGQGRWLGTEAFF. Full variable domain (remainder filled in from reference TRBV7-8 and TRBJ1-1): GAGVSQSPRYKVAKRGQDVALRCDPISGHVSLFWYQQALGQGPEFLTYFQNEAQLDKSGLPSDRFFAERPEGSVSTLKIQRTQQEDSAVYLCASSLGQGRWLGTEAFFGQGTRLTVV.

This rearrangement joins TRBV25-1 to TRBJ2-3; D is ambiguous. Trimming removed 3 bases at V and 0 bases at J, with 10 bases between. Germline V lookup: CDR1 MGHDK, CDR2 SYGVNS. The CDR3 consists of 15 residues. CDR3: CASSDWASSTDTQYF. CDR3 coding DNA: TGTGCCAGCAGTGATTGGGCAAGTAGCACAGATACGCAGTATTTT.

This chain links TRBV19 with TRBJ1-1; D gene uncertain. V gave up 5 bases and J gave up 4 bases, with 17 bases separating them. The CDR3 length is 15 residues. The germline V gene has CDR1 LNHDA and CDR2 SQIVND (reference sequence). DNA for the CDR3: TGTGCCAGTAGTCCAGAGGGTCAGCTACTCACTGAAGCTTTCTTT. Translation: CASSPEGQLLTEAFF.

V gene TRBV11-2 combines with J gene TRBJ2-1; D could derive from TRBD1 or TRBD2 (7 bases each). V was clipped by 1 base and J by 6 bases, with 16 bases between them. Germline values: CDR1 SGHAT, CDR2 FQNNGV. The CDR3 spans 16 residues. CDR3 amino acids: CASSLGAGGAPNEQFF. The CDR3 DNA sequence: TGTGCCAGCAGCTTAGGGGCAGGGGGGGCCCCCAATGAGCAGTTCTTC.

The J gene is TRBJ1-1, the V gene TRBV9; possibly TRBD1 for D (6 bases). Trimming shortened V by 2 bases and J by 6 bases, and 17 bases separated the two germline ends. The CDR3 is 15 residues long. The germline V gene has CDR1 SGDLS and CDR2 YYNGEE. Written as DNA, the CDR3 is TGTGCCAGCAGCGTGGCAGGGGCAAGTTTGGCTGAAGCTTTCTTT. Its translation is CASSVAGASLAEAFF.

V gene TRBV9 combines with J gene TRBJ1-6; no clear D gene. The CDR3 is 13 residues long. CDR1 is SGDLS, CDR2 YYNGEE, per germline. Trimming removed 4 bases at V and 9 bases at J, with 11 bases between. The CDR3 loop is CASSNRGISPLHF. Here the CDR3 DNA reads TGTGCCAGCAGCAACCGAGGGATTTCACCCCTCCACTTT.

This clone turned up a few times. The chain combines TRBV11-1 with TRBJ1-1; tentatively, D is TRBD1 (5 bases). Germline CDR1 SGHAT, CDR2 FQDESV (reference sequence). The V end was cut by 2 bases, the J end by 1 base, with 11 bases between. The CDR3 runs 15 residues. This CDR3 is CASSLMPGTNTEAFF. DNA of the CDR3: TGTGCCAGCAGCTTAATGCCAGGGACGAACACTGAAGCTTTCTTT.

This chain links TRBV5-1 with TRBJ1-2; D possibly corresponds to TRBD1 (5 bases). The V end was cut by 3 bases, the J end by 0 bases, with 9 bases between. The CDR3 runs 14 residues. Germline CDR1 reads SGHRS; CDR2 reads YFSETQ. CDR3 sequence: CASSWDGANYGYTF. CDR3 sequence (DNA): TGCGCCAGCAGCTGGGACGGAGCTAACTATGGCTACACCTTC.

The table lists this clone with a few counts. The chain recombines TRBV2 with TRBJ1-6, with TRBD1 matching over 7 bases. Germline CDR1 is SNHLY and CDR2 is FYNNEI. There are 14 residues in the CDR3. The V segment lost 6 bases and the J segment 9 bases; nucleotides outside the gene matches: 8. The CDR3 protein is CASRRQGSGSPLHF. The DNA of the CDR3 is TGTGCCAGCAGGCGACAGGGTAGCGGTTCACCCCTCCACTTT.

The rearrangement links TRBV19 to TRBJ1-2; D is undetermined. Trimming cost V 2 bases and J 7 bases, with 8 bases left between them. CDR3 length: 12 amino acids. The germline gives CDR1 LNHDA, CDR2 SQIVND (reference sequence). CDR3 sequence reads: CASSIQAGGYTF. CDR3 bases: TGTGCCAGTAGTATACAGGCGGGTGGCTACACCTTC.

The chain couples TRBV27 to TRBJ1-2, with 7 bases identical to TRBD1. The CDR3 has 17 residues. CDR1 is MNHEY, CDR2 SMNVEV, per germline (reference sequence). With V trimmed by 6 bases and J by 3 bases, 16 bases remained unmatched. The CDR3 is CASSRQTGIGLDYGYTF. CDR3 coding DNA: TGTGCCAGCAGCCGACAGACAGGGATAGGTTTGGACTATGGCTACACCTTC.

The rearrangement uses TRBV27 and TRBJ1-2; tentative D call: TRBD1 (5 bases). V gave up 5 bases and J gave up 8 bases, with 12 bases separating them. The germline gives CDR1 MNHEY, CDR2 SMNVEV (reference sequence). The CDR3 runs to 12 residues. In nucleotides, the CDR3 is TGTGCCAGCAGTCCCCGGGGGGTAGGCTACACCTTC. Translated, it gives CASSPRGVGYTF.

The chain combines TRBV10-3 with TRBJ2-5, with D tentatively TRBD2 (5 bases). V was clipped by 3 bases and J by 1 base, with 6 bases between them. The CDR3 spans 13 residues. Germline assignment: CDR1 ENHRY and CDR2 SYGVKD. CDR3 sequence: CAISEAAQETQYF. The CDR3 region has the DNA TGTGCCATCAGTGAAGCGGCCCAAGAGACCCAGTACTTC.